The TCR beta chain under discussion was sequenced for a study of T-cell memory formation after mild COVID-19. A single record per CDR3 protein comes from TCRdb applying MiXCR to the 5' RACE reads. The sample includes about 430,000 distinct CDR3 sequences, about 20% of them seen just once. With 0 bases removed from V and 3 bases from J, the gap between germline ends came to 17 bases. CDR1 and CDR2 (germline): LGHDT, YNNKEL (reference sequence). The CDR3 has 17 amino acids. The study's findings and limits: For second-wave clones that peaked at day 37, SARS-CoV-2 specificity went unverified.

A few counts support this clonotype. Its antigen is not known. The receptor was derived from a man between 18 and 29 years old who had mild COVID-19 (a few samples of this study predate the infection). Cell type and time point are not known. The sample comprised PBMCs or a T cell subset sorted from them (not recorded which). V gene TRBV3-1 combines with J gene TRBJ1-2; D is ambiguous. The CDR3 here is CASSQDRVTARHYGYTF. In DNA form, the CDR3 reads TGTGCCAGCAGCCAAGACCGTGTAACAGCGAGACACTATGGCTACACCTTC.